Each of the 5 T cell receptor beta chains below was sequenced from the same sample in a study of T cells in Graves' hyperthyroidism and ophthalmopathy. From RNA transcripts, TCR beta CDR3 regions were amplified. The primer set for the first-round RT-PCR of the TCR CDR3 was HTBI. One entry per CDR3 protein, called by TCRdb with MiXCR from the multiplex PCR reads. The table lists a few hundred thousand distinct CDR3 sequences, roughly a sixth of them singletons. What was sequenced was blood. The source is a woman between 50 and 59 years old with Graves' hyperthyroidism.

This clonotype was seen ten or more times. J is TRBJ2-7 and V is TRBV6-1; possibly TRBD1 for D (6 bases). The CDR3 sequence is 12 residues long. Trimming cost V 6 bases and J 5 bases, with 11 bases left between them. CDR1 and CDR2 from the germline V gene are MNHNS and SASEGT. The CDR3 region has the DNA TGTGCCAGCAGCCTATACAGGGACGAGCAGTACTTC. Translated: CASSLYRDEQYF.

The V call is TRBV19, the J call TRBJ1-1; D is ambiguous. CDR1 and CDR2 (germline): LNHDA, SQIVND (reference sequence). This CDR3 contains 12 residues. V lost 4 bases to trimming and J lost 5 bases, with 8 bases between them. The CDR3 nucleotides are TGTGCCAGTAGTAAAAGGAGAACTGAAGCTTTCTTT. Protein product: CASSKRRTEAFF.

This clonotype was counted many times. The chain combines TRBV11-3 with TRBJ2-3; 7 nucleotides match TRBD1. CDR1 and CDR2 from the germline V gene are SGHNT and YENEEA. V shed 5 bases, J shed 2 bases, and the junction held 4 bases outside the gene matches. The length of the CDR3 is 14 residues. The CDR3 protein is CASSEQGFTDTQYF. The CDR3 DNA is TGTGCCAGCAGCGAACAGGGGTTCACAGATACGCAGTATTTT. Together with reference TRBV11-3 and TRBJ2-3, the CDR3 gives the full variable domain: EAGVVQSPRYKIIEKKQPVAFWCNPISGHNTLYWYLQNLGQGPELLIRYENEEAVDDSQLPKDRFSAERLKGVDSTLKIQPAELGDSAVYLCASSEQGFTDTQYFGPGTRLTVL.

This clonotype was seen repeatedly, ten times or more. The chain combines TRBV12-3 or TRBV12-4 with TRBJ2-3; unclear D gene. There are 15 residues in the CDR3. The germline V and J ends were trimmed by 3 bases and 0 bases, with 10 bases remaining between them. This chain's CDR3 is CASSLATPSTDTQYF. Written as DNA, the CDR3 is TGTGCCAGCAGTTTGGCAACTCCTAGCACAGATACGCAGTATTTT.

A note on this clonotype: This may be a read error, as it is one base from a much larger clone. The rearrangement links TRBV28 to TRBJ2-7; 7 nucleotides agree with TRBD1. J was trimmed by 0 bases and V by 7 bases; bases with no gene match: 3. This CDR3 has 13 residues. Germline V gene lookup returns CDR1 MDHEN and CDR2 SYDVKM. In DNA form, the CDR3 reads TGTGCCAGCATGGACAGGAGCTCCTACGAGCAGTACTTC. Its translation: CASMDRSSYEQYF. Supplemented by reference TRBV28 and TRBJ2-7, the full variable domain reads DVKVTQSSRYLVKRTGEKVFLECVQDMDHENMFWYRQDPGLGLRLIYFSYDVKMKEKGDIPEGYSVSREKKERFSLILESASTNQTSMYLCASMDRSSYEQYFGPGTRLTVT.